This T cell receptor (beta chain) was sequenced for a study of T-cell reconstitution after alpha-beta-depleted transplantation in children. Deletions cut 9 bases from V and 6 bases from J, with 15 bases between. The CDR3 is 12 residues long. CDR1 is SGHVS, CDR2 FNYEAQ, per germline. Overall study findings and caveats: By about two months after transplant, alpha-beta T cells reportedly arose from several hundred graft clones that had expanded.

Researchers prepared the TCRbeta library using unique molecular identifiers, the study reports. TCRdb independently ran MiXCR on the PCR reads; one entry per CDR3 protein. In the table there are some 76,000 distinct CDR3 sequences, 11% of which are singletons. This clonotype was counted ten times or more. What it binds is not known. The TCR comes from a boy between 10 and 17 years old with acute myeloid leukemia, due to receive a stem cell transplant. The sample in question was PBMCs, obtained before TCRalphabeta/CD19-depleted stem cell transplant. This chain connects TRBV7-6 to TRBJ2-7; possible D gene TRBD1, 5 bases. For the CDR3, the DNA is TGTGCCAGTGACGCAAGAACAGGCGAGCAGTACTTC. Translated: CASDARTGEQYF.